This is a list of T cell receptor beta chains from one sample in a study of CD8+CD57+ T cells in acquired aplastic anemia. TCRdb re-derived calls from the reads in MiXCR, one entry per CDR3 protein. The sample has under 200,000 distinct CDR3 sequences, around 65% seen once; the top ten hold about 45%. Sequences were obtained from sorted CD4+, CD8+, or CD8+CD57+ T cells (not recorded which) from PBMCs. The origin of the receptors is a human donor with severe aplastic anemia or a healthy control (not recorded which). Both conserved end residues are part of each CDR3. D genes are given only for firm matches. The size entry is marked missing in some rows and otherwise reads once, few, many or a size class.

TRBJ2-5 TRBV5-1 TRBD2 - TGCGCCAGCAGTCTTCCTAGCGGGAGAAACCTGGGGACCCAGTACTTC CASSLPSGRNLGTQYF
TRBJ1-3 TRBV9 - once TGTGCCAGCAGCGGGAGGAGGGAAAACACCATATATTTT CASSGRRENTIYF
TRBJ2-5 TRBV14 - - TGTGCCAGCAGCCCGACCTCAACGAAGACCCAGTACTTC CASSPTSTKTQYF
TRBJ2-1 TRBV19 - - TGTGCCAATAGTAGTTCGCTCTACAATGAGCAGTTCTTC CANSSSLYNEQFF
TRBJ2-3 TRBV9 - many TGTGCCAGCAGCGTAGAGGGGGGCGAGATGGGCACAGATACGCAGTATTTT CASSVEGGEMGTDTQYF
TRBJ1-1 TRBV2 - - TGTGCCAGCCGGGGGAGTGAAGCTTTCTTT CASRGSEAFF
TRBJ2-2 TRBV7-2 TRBD1 - TGTGCCAGCAGCTTAGGGGACAGGGCCCACGGGGAGCTGTTTTTT CASSLGDRAHGELFF
TRBJ2-3 TRBV24-1 TRBD1 - TGTGCCACCAGTGGTGGGACAGATCCACAGTATTTT CATSGGTDPQYF
TRBJ2-1 TRBV20-1 TRBD2 - TGCAGTGCCTCGGGACTAGCGACCTACAATGAGCAGTTCTTC CSASGLATYNEQFF
TRBJ2-7 TRBV20-1 TRBD1 - TGCAGTGCTAGAGTTCCGGGACAGGCCTCCTACGAGCAGTACTTC CSARVPGQASYEQYF
TRBJ2-7 TRBV7-2 - - TGTGCCAGCAGCTTAGCAGGCCTAGACTACGAGCAGTACTTC CASSLAGLDYEQYF
TRBJ2-7 TRBV13 - many TGTGCCAGCAGCTTAGGCGGGGGGCCCGCTTACGAGCAGTACTTC CASSLGGGPAYEQYF
TRBJ1-4 TRBV7-8 - few TGTGCCAGCAGCTTAGGATGGGAACTGTTTTTT CASSLGWELFF
TRBJ2-7 TRBV7-9 TRBD1 - TGTGCCAGCAGCCAGAGGACAGGGGACTACGAGCAGTACTTC CASSQRTGDYEQYF
TRBJ2-5 TRBV6-1 - few TGTGCCAGCAGTTTAATACAGGGTTTGGGGACCCAGTACTTC CASSLIQGLGTQYF
TRBJ2-7 TRBV29-1 TRBD2 few TGCAGCGTACTAGCGGCTTCCTACGAGCAGTACTTC CSVLAASYEQYF
TRBJ2-7 TRBV10-1 TRBD1 - TGCGCCAGCAATCTACCGGGACAGGGCAATCTGGGCGAGCAGTACTTC CASNLPGQGNLGEQYF
TRBJ2-3 TRBV29-1 - - TGCAGCGTTGGTAGCACAGATACGCAGTATTTT CSVGSTDTQYF
TRBJ2-7 TRBV20-1 TRBD1 - TGCAGTGCTAGACGGGACAGAGCCTACGAGCAGTACTTC CSARRDRAYEQYF
TRBJ2-7 TRBV5-1 - - TGTGCCAGCAGCTTAGTGGGCTCCTACGAGCAGTACTTC CASSLVGSYEQYF
TRBJ1-2 TRBV6-1 - many TGTGCCAGCAGGTGGGATGGCGGCTACACCTTC CASRWDGGYTF
TRBJ1-5 TRBV27 - few TGTGCCAGCTCTCCAAGGGGCTACAATCAGCCCCAGCATTTT CASSPRGYNQPQHF
TRBJ2-1 TRBV19 TRBD2 once TGTGCCAGTAGTCGAAGCGGGAGGGCCGTTAATGAGCAGTTCTTC CASSRSGRAVNEQFF
TRBJ2-7 TRBV7-6 - - TGTGCCAGCAGCTTACAGGAACCTCCCTACGAGCAGTACTTC CASSLQEPPYEQYF
TRBJ2-2 TRBV7-9 TRBD1 - TGTGCCAGACAGGGGTCGAACACCGGGGAGCTGTTTTTT CARQGSNTGELFF
TRBJ1-5 TRBV15 TRBD1 - TGTGCCACCAGACCGGGACAGGGGGGGGATAGCAATCAGCCCCAGCATTTT CATRPGQGGDSNQPQHF
TRBJ2-1 TRBV7-6 TRBD2 - TGTGCCAGCAGCCCTCTGTTAGCGGGGGGGGACAATGAGCAGTTCTTC CASSPLLAGGDNEQFF
TRBJ1-1 TRBV9 - many TGTGCCAGCAGCGAGGGGGGGTATGAAGCTTTCTTT CASSEGGYEAFF
TRBJ2-7 TRBV7-9 - many TGTGCCAGCAGCTTAAATGGGCCCTCCTACGAGCAGTACTTC CASSLNGPSYEQYF
TRBJ2-1 TRBV10-3 TRBD2 few TGTGCCATCGAGAGGAGCGGGGCCGACAATGAGCAGTTCTTC CAIERSGADNEQFF
TRBJ2-2 TRBV19 TRBD2 few TGTGCCAGTAGTACCTCCGGGACTAGCGGGGTCGGTGGGCACACCGGGGAGCTGTTTTTT CASSTSGTSGVGGHTGELFF
TRBJ2-5 TRBV7-9 - - TGTGCCAGCAGGCCCCGGGAGTTTGAGACCCAGTACTTC CASRPREFETQYF
TRBJ1-5 TRBV5-5 - - TGTGCCAGCAGCTTGGAGCCTGATCAGCCCCAGCATTTT CASSLEPDQPQHF
TRBJ2-1 TRBV7-3 TRBD1 - TGTGCCAGCAGCTCAGGGACAGGGGACAATGAGCAGTTCTTC CASSSGTGDNEQFF
TRBJ1-1 TRBV15 - once TGTGCCACCAGCAGAGATTTATTAATCGGGGACACTGAAGCTTTCTTT CATSRDLLIGDTEAFF
TRBJ2-7 TRBV7-8 - - TGTGCCAGCAGCGAGACGACTAGCGAGCAGTACTTC CASSETTSEQYF
TRBJ2-2 TRBV10-3 - - TGTGCCATCGCCTTAGGGTCCACGAACACCGGGGAGCTGTTTTTT CAIALGSTNTGELFF
TRBJ1-5 TRBV19 TRBD1 - TGTGCCAGTAGTCCAGGGGGCAGAGGGCAGCCCCAGCATTTT CASSPGGRGQPQHF
TRBJ2-5 TRBV2 - few TGTGCCAGCAGTGGACGGGACCACCTGTACCAAGAGACCCAGTACTTC CASSGRDHLYQETQYF
TRBJ2-5 TRBV12-3/TRBV12-4 TRBD2 many TGTGCCACCCGTCGGGGGGGCTGGGAGACCCAGTACTTC CATRRGGWETQYF
TRBJ2-1 TRBV7-9 TRBD2 - TGTGCCAGCAGCCGTCCGGGACTAGCTGCTAATGAGCAGTTCTTC CASSRPGLAANEQFF
TRBJ2-7 TRBV7-9 - - TGTGCCAGCAGCTCCCTCGGGGCTCGGGAGCAGTACTTC CASSSLGAREQYF
TRBJ2-3 TRBV7-3 - - TGTGCCAGCAGCTCCACAGGGTCCACAGATACGCAGTATTTT CASSSTGSTDTQYF
TRBJ2-7 TRBV19 - many TGTGCCAGTAGTATAGGTGCCTTCCCCTACGAGCAGTACTTC CASSIGAFPYEQYF
TRBJ2-7 TRBV20-1 - many TGCAGTGCTAGAGATACCCGGGGCGCTAGCATCCACGAGCAGTACTTC CSARDTRGASIHEQYF
TRBJ1-2 TRBV7-3 TRBD1 - TGTGCCAGCAGCCCCCTCGGGACAGCCTATGGCTACACCTTC CASSPLGTAYGYTF
TRBJ2-7 TRBV20-1 TRBD1 many TGCAGTGCGGGCCGGGACAGGGGATACGAGCAGTACTTC CSAGRDRGYEQYF
TRBJ2-5 TRBV20-1 - - TGCAGTGTTAGGGTTGCGGAGACCCAGTACTTC CSVRVAETQYF
TRBJ2-3 TRBV10-1 - - TGCGCCAGCAGTGAGAGTGCAGGGGATACGCAGTATTTT CASSESAGDTQYF
TRBJ1-2 TRBV5-1 TRBD1 - TGTGCCAGCAGCCTCCCACCGGGACAGGCGAACTATGGCTACACCTTC CASSLPPGQANYGYTF
TRBJ2-1 TRBV15 - - TGTGCCACCAGCAGAGAAATTCTTCTAGGCCGCAATGAGCAGTTCTTC CATSREILLGRNEQFF
TRBJ2-3 TRBV4-1 - - TGCGCCAGCAGCCACGATACGCAGTATTTT CASSHDTQYF
TRBJ2-7 TRBV19 TRBD2 - TGTGCCAGTAGTATAGATCGCGGGAGGCCCCCCTACGAGCAGTACTTC CASSIDRGRPPYEQYF
TRBJ1-6 TRBV7-9 - - TGTGCCAGCAGCACCCCCTTTGGAAATTCACCCCTCCACTTT CASSTPFGNSPLHF
TRBJ2-7 TRBV10-3 - - TGTGCCATTGGGGGAGGTCCCTACGAGCAGTACTTC CAIGGGPYEQYF